This T cell receptor (beta chain) was identified during a study of T cells after yellow fever vaccination. Using its own MiXCR run on the 5' RACE reads, TCRdb lists one record per CDR3 protein. The sample contains over 100,000 distinct CDR3 sequences, around 8.6% of which appear only once. Per germline, CDR1 MNHNY and CDR2 SVGAGI (reference sequence). Trimming left V 6 bases short and J 13 bases short, with 13 bases between. This CDR3 contains 11 residues. This clonotype appeared many times. The TCR originated in a man aged 25 to 40 who received the YFV17D yellow fever vaccine. V usage is TRBV6-6 and J usage is TRBJ2-1; D ambiguous. Material: CD8+ T cells sorted from PBMCs, obtained 45 days after the yellow fever booster vaccination. CDR3 sequence reads: CASSAFGNQFF. The CDR3 DNA is TGTGCCAGCAGCGCCTTTGGGAACCAGTTCTTC.